This TCR beta chain is drawn from a study of blood T cell repertoires in COVID-19. For the study at large: COVID-19 samples collected from the United States, Italy and Spain covered acute and convalescent phases. T cells, B-cell-depleted T cells, or PBMCs supplied cDNA or gDNA.

In the authors' workflow: How many nucleated cells were present was estimated from reference gene primer amplification. The repertoire was sequenced with immunoSEQ multiplex PCR; TCRdb's copy has only in-frame clones and lacks some. V, J and clone size are those of that table, while D and trimming were read from the DNA. The sample lists hundreds of thousands of clones, around nine tenths seen once, with about 3% in the top ten. The clonotype comes from a human donor in a cohort sampled during active COVID-19. The sequenced material came from peripheral blood.

CDR3 sequence (DNA): TGTGCCAGCATTAGGTTCCAGGGAATGAACACTGAAGCTTTCTTT. Amino acid sequence: CASIRFQGMNTEAFF. V is TRBV2 and J is TRBJ1-1, with D perhaps matching TRBD1 (5 bases). V was trimmed by 7 bases and J by 0 bases, leaving 15 bases between them. This CDR3 is built from 15 residues. Germline values: CDR1 SNHLY, CDR2 FYNNEI.